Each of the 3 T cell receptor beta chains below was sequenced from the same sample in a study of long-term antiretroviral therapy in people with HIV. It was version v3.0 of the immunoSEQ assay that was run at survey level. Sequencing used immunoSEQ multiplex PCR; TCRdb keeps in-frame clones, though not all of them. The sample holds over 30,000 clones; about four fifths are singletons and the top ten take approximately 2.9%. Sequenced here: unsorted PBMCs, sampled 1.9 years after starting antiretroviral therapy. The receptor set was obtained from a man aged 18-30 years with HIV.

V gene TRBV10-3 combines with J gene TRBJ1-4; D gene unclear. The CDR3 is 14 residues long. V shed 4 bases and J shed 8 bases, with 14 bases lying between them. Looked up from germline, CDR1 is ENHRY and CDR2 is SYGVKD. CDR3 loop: CAISVAGGGEKLFF. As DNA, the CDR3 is TGTGCCATCAGTGTGGCAGGAGGAGGCGAAAAACTGTTTTTT.

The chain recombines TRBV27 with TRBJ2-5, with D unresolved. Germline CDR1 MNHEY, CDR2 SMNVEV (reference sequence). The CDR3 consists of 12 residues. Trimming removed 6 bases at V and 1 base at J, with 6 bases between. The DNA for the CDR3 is TGTGCCAGCAGGGGGATCCAAGAGACCCAGTACTTC. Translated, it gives CASRGIQETQYF.

CDR3 sequence: CASSLGGRETQYF. As DNA, the CDR3 is TGTGCCAGCAGCTTAGGGGGACGGGAGACCCAGTACTTC. The chain recombines TRBV11-3 with TRBJ2-5; perhaps D is TRBD1 or TRBD2 (5 bases each). Germline-derived CDR1 and CDR2 are SGHNT and YENEEA. The CDR3 contains 13 residues. Trimming took 1 base from V and 5 from J, leaving 8 bases between them.